A selection of T cell receptor beta chains follows, all from one sample in a study of blood T cell repertoires in COVID-19. TCRdb's copy holds only in-frame clones and misses some; the assay was immunoSEQ multiplex PCR. The sample yields 250,000 or so clones, around 93% seen once. The sample consisted of PBMCs or T cells enriched from blood (not recorded which). All receptors come from a middle-aged man who had been exposed to COVID-19. Each CDR3 is given with its conserved first and last residue. The D gene is left open where the match is weak. Only part of the rows carry a size: once, few, many, or a class if the clone is expanded.

TRBJ1-2 | TRBV27 | TRBD1 | - | CASSFTGGGYGYTF | TGTGCCAGCAGTTTTACAGGGGGAGGCTATGGCTACACCTTC
TRBJ2-5 | TRBV27 | TRBD1 | - | CASSLARGKETQYF | TGTGCCAGCAGTTTAGCCAGGGGGAAGGAGACCCAGTACTTC
TRBJ2-1 | TRBV12-5 | TRBD1 | - | CASGLATGGRVGNEQFF | TGTGCTAGTGGTTTGGCGACAGGGGGACGCGTCGGCAATGAGCAGTTCTTC
TRBJ1-1 | TRBV25-1 | - | - | CASSDSSGLNTEAFF | TGTGCCAGCAGTGATTCCTCCGGGTTGAACACTGAAGCTTTCTTT
TRBJ1-3 | TRBV11-1 | - | - | CASSLSRTKGNTIYF | TGTGCCAGCAGCCTTTCGAGAACGAAAGGAAACACCATATATTTT
TRBJ2-5 | TRBV28 | - | - | CASSRGLETQYF | TGTGCCAGCAGTCGGGGGTTGGAGACCCAGTACTTC
TRBJ1-1 | TRBV12-5 | TRBD1 | - | CASGKGQGSEAFF | TGTGCTAGTGGTAAGGGACAGGGCTCTGAAGCTTTCTTT
TRBJ1-1 | TRBV30 | TRBD1 | few | CAWSVRDRLNTEAFF | TGTGCCTGGAGTGTAAGGGACAGGCTGAACACTGAAGCTTTCTTT
TRBJ2-1 | TRBV28 | TRBD2 | - | CATKREFGSDEQFF | TGTGCCACCAAGCGGGAGTTCGGTTCGGATGAGCAGTTCTTC
TRBJ2-3 | TRBV14 | TRBD1 | - | CASSLRTGAHRTDTQYF | TGTGCCAGCAGCCTCAGGACAGGGGCGCATAGGACAGATACGCAGTATTTT
TRBJ2-7 | TRBV14 | TRBD1 | few | CASSQASGGSEQYF | TGTGCCAGCAGCCAAGCATCAGGGGGATCCGAGCAGTACTTC
TRBJ1-6 | TRBV14 | - | - | CASSRTQGLDSPLHF | TGTGCCAGCAGCCGAACACAGGGTTTGGATTCACCCCTCCACTTT
TRBJ1-1 | TRBV4-2 | - | - | CASSLVLQGIGTEAFF | TGTGCCAGCAGCCTAGTACTACAGGGTATTGGCACTGAAGCTTTCTTT
TRBJ2-5 | TRBV27 | - | - | CASSGGTQETQYF | TGTGCCAGCAGTGGGGGGACCCAAGAGACCCAGTACTTC
TRBJ1-1 | TRBV5-1 | - | - | CASSLSGTSGTEAFF | TGCGCCAGCAGCTTGTCCGGGACATCGGGCACTGAAGCTTTCTTT
TRBJ2-3 | TRBV30 | TRBD2 | once | CAWGLAGADTQYF | TGTGCCTGGGGACTAGCGGGAGCAGATACGCAGTATTTT
TRBJ2-7 | TRBV5-1 | TRBD1 | few | CASSPWDSETYEQYF | TGCGCCAGCAGCCCGTGGGACAGTGAAACCTACGAGCAGTACTTC
TRBJ2-5 | TRBV7-2 | - | - | CASSWIRGQETQYF | TGTGCCAGCAGCTGGATCCGGGGTCAAGAGACCCAGTACTTC
TRBJ1-2 | TRBV24-1 | TRBD1 | - | CATSDSPDRGPGGYTF | TGTGCCACCAGTGACTCCCCGGACAGGGGGCCTGGTGGCTACACCTTC
TRBJ2-1 | TRBV18 | - | - | CASSPQWGDYNEQFF | TGTGCCAGCTCACCACAATGGGGGGACTACAATGAGCAGTTCTTC
TRBJ2-3 | TRBV30 | TRBD2 | - | CAWSGGLPGLAGPASTDTQYF | TGTGCCTGGAGTGGGGGACTCCCGGGACTAGCGGGCCCTGCTAGCACAGATACGCAGTATTTT
TRBJ2-3 | TRBV23-1 | TRBD2 | - | CASSQSTGGPGDTQYF | TGCGCCAGCAGTCAATCGACGGGAGGGCCCGGAGATACGCAGTATTTT
TRBJ1-1 | TRBV11-1 | - | - | CASSPPAGATEAFF | TGTGCCAGCAGCCCCCCGGCAGGGGCAACTGAAGCTTTCTTT
TRBJ2-6 | TRBV2 | - | - | CASTREPGANVLTF | TGTGCCAGCACTAGAGAACCTGGGGCCAACGTCCTGACTTTC
TRBJ1-4 | TRBV7-2 | - | - | CASSPGRTAEKLFF | TGTGCCAGCAGTCCCGGGCGGACAGCTGAAAAACTGTTTTTT
TRBJ2-3 | TRBV3-1/TRBV3-2 | - | - | CASSQSSSSTDTQYF | TGTGCCAGCAGCCAAAGTAGCTCTAGCACAGATACGCAGTATTTT
TRBJ1-2 | TRBV28 | - | - | CASSPQAVYGYTF | TGTGCCAGCAGTCCCCAGGCAGTCTATGGCTACACCTTC
TRBJ2-1 | TRBV4-3 | TRBD2 | - | CASSQDAPGLAGINEQFF | TGCGCCAGCAGCCAGGACGCCCCGGGACTAGCGGGAATCAATGAGCAGTTCTTC
TRBJ1-6 | TRBV27 | - | - | CASRRQEQSPLHF | TGTGCCAGCAGAAGACAGGAGCAATCACCCCTCCACTTT
TRBJ2-2 | TRBV14 | - | - | CASSQVQGTGELFF | TGTGCCAGCAGCCAAGTGCAGGGAACCGGGGAGCTGTTTTTT
TRBJ2-7 | TRBV5-4 | TRBD1 | - | CASSPRQGYHEQYF | TGTGCCAGCAGCCCCCGACAGGGTTACCACGAGCAGTACTTC
TRBJ2-7 | TRBV28 | TRBD1 | - | CASRRDRGLTYEQYF | TGTGCCAGCAGACGGGACAGGGGGCTTACCTACGAGCAGTACTTC
TRBJ1-5 | TRBV19 | TRBD1 | - | CGKQGAPWAQHF | TGTGGCAAGCAGGGGGCCCCATGGGCCCAGCATTTT
TRBJ2-2 | TRBV7-9 | TRBD2 | - | CASSLLGGSGTGELFF | TGTGCCAGCAGCTTACTGGGCGGGAGTGGCACCGGGGAGCTGTTTTTT
TRBJ1-3 | TRBV11-3 | - | few | CASSPGVAGNTIYF | TGTGCCAGCAGCCCGGGGGTGGCTGGAAACACCATATATTTT
TRBJ1-5 | TRBV7-9 | - | - | CASSPDTYSNQPQHF | TGTGCCAGCAGCCCTGACACCTATAGCAATCAGCCCCAGCATTTT
TRBJ2-1 | TRBV4-1 | TRBD2 | - | CASSQVIAGGPAYEQFF | TGCGCCAGCAGCCAAGTTATAGCGGGAGGGCCTGCGTATGAGCAGTTCTTC
TRBJ1-5 | TRBV18 | TRBD1 | - | CASSGTGDPESASQHF | TGTGCCAGCTCGGGGACAGGGGATCCAGAATCAGCGTCCCAGCATTTT
TRBJ2-7 | TRBV11-2 | TRBD2 | once | CASSSHGLADYEQYF | TGTGCCAGCAGCTCCCACGGACTAGCGGATTACGAGCAGTACTTC
TRBJ2-7 | TRBV7-9 | TRBD2 | - | CASSARGAGGPLGEQYF | TGTGCCAGCAGCGCAAGGGGGGCGGGAGGTCCCCTCGGCGAGCAGTACTTC
TRBJ2-2 | TRBV5-5 | - | - | CASSLDVRGTGELFF | TGTGCCAGCAGCTTGGATGTCCGGGGAACCGGGGAGCTGTTTTTT
TRBJ1-1 | TRBV11-3 | TRBD1 | - | CASTQGGAEGSEAFF | TGTGCCAGCACCCAAGGGGGCGCTGAAGGTTCTGAAGCTTTCTTT
TRBJ2-1 | TRBV9 | - | - | CASSVAASEYNEQFF | TGTGCCAGCAGCGTAGCGGCTAGCGAGTACAATGAGCAGTTCTTC
TRBJ2-5 | TRBV27 | - | - | CASSPPGETQYF | TGTGCCAGCAGTCCGCCCGGTGAGACCCAGTACTTC
TRBJ2-7 | TRBV21-1 | - | once | CASSTVSGTSYEQYF | TGTGCCAGCAGCACCGTTAGCGGAACCTCCTACGAGCAGTACTTC
TRBJ1-1 | TRBV28 | - | - | CASSDMNTEAFF | TGTGCCAGCAGCGACATGAACACTGAAGCTTTCTTT
TRBJ2-5 | TRBV13 | - | - | CASSLETGRETQYF | TGTGCCAGCAGCTTAGAAACAGGGAGAGAGACCCAGTACTTC
TRBJ2-7 | TRBV5-1 | TRBD1 | - | CPPQGAYSEQYF | TGTCCACCACAGGGGGCATATAGCGAGCAGTACTTC
TRBJ1-3 | TRBV4-1 | - | - | CASSQDHSSGNTIYF | TGCGCCAGCAGCCAAGATCACAGCTCTGGAAACACCATATATTTT
TRBJ1-5 | TRBV6-1 | TRBD1 | - | CASSEFSGGNQPQHF | TGTGCCAGCAGTGAGTTTTCAGGGGGTAATCAGCCCCAGCATTTT
TRBJ2-1 | TRBV4-2 | - | - | CASSPDVGTPRRVEQFF | TGTGCCAGCAGCCCCGACGTCGGGACACCGCGTAGGGTTGAGCAGTTCTTC
TRBJ1-2 | TRBV28 | TRBD1 | - | CASSSGQGNYGYTF | TGTGCCAGCAGTAGCGGACAGGGTAACTATGGCTACACCTTC
TRBJ2-3 | TRBV7-9 | TRBD2 | - | CASSPGLAGGTSTDTQYF | TGTGCCAGCAGCCCGGGACTAGCGGGGGGGACTAGCACAGATACGCAGTATTTT
TRBJ1-5 | TRBV2 | - | - | CASSVDRVNQPQHF | TGTGCCAGCAGTGTGGACAGAGTCAATCAGCCCCAGCATTTT
TRBJ2-1 | TRBV10-2 | - | - | CASSLLAYNEQFF | TGCGCCAGCAGCCTGTTAGCCTACAATGAGCAGTTCTTC
TRBJ2-1 | TRBV6-5 | - | - | CASSQTQLVRYQFF | TGTGCCAGCAGCCAGACCCAACTAGTCCGGTACCAGTTCTTC
TRBJ2-3 | TRBV5-1 | TRBD1 | - | CASSSGQTSTDTQYF | TGCGCCAGCAGCTCGGGACAGACTAGCACAGATACGCAGTATTTT
TRBJ1-2 | TRBV27 | TRBD1 | - | CASSFITPGQGNGYTF | TGTGCCAGCAGTTTCATAACACCGGGACAGGGGAATGGCTACACCTTC
TRBJ1-1 | TRBV28 | TRBD1 | - | CASSFPTGGEEAFF | TGTGCCAGCAGTTTTCCTACAGGGGGCGAAGAAGCTTTCTTT
TRBJ2-1 | TRBV5-1 | TRBD2 | - | CASSSLAGRGNNEQFF | TGCGCCAGCTCATCACTAGCGGGTAGAGGGAACAATGAGCAGTTCTTC